What follows are 7 T cell receptor beta chains derived from one specimen sequenced in a study of chemoradiotherapy in HPV16-positive cancers. Generated by immunoSEQ multiplex PCR, the TCRdb table keeps only in-frame clones and is missing some. In the table there are fewer than 10,000 clones, about 90% of which are singletons. The source material was blood, sampled from a patient who underwent chemoradiotherapy. The receptor set was obtained from a human donor with HPV-associated anogenital cancer.

This clone was found once. V gene TRBV7-2 combines with J gene TRBJ2-1; D is ambiguous. With 0 bases removed from V and 0 bases from J, the gap between germline ends came to 9 bases. CDR3 length: 16 amino acids. CDR1 is SGHTA and CDR2 is FQGNSA in the germline V gene. Here the CDR3 reads CASSLAHTSSYNEQFF. CDR3 bases: TGTGCCAGCAGCTTAGCGCACACGAGCTCCTACAATGAGCAGTTCTTC.

The CDR3 loop is CATSNHLNTEAFF. The DNA for the CDR3 is TGTGCCACCAGCAATCACTTGAACACTGAAGCTTTCTTT. V gene TRBV15 combines with J gene TRBJ1-1; D gene uncertain. V was pared by 4 bases and J by 0 bases, with 6 bases between. The CDR3 covers 13 residues. CDR1 LNHNV and CDR2 YYDKDF come from the germline V gene (reference sequence).

The chain uses TRBV9 and TRBJ2-1; D is undetermined. The CDR3 is made up of 13 amino acids. V was pared by 1 base and J by 7 bases, with 9 bases between. Germline V CDR1 and CDR2: SGDLS, YYNGEE. This CDR3 reads CASSVTPGNEQFF. CDR3 nucleotides: TGTGCCAGCAGCGTAACCCCTGGGAATGAGCAGTTCTTC.

V and J are TRBV5-6 and TRBJ1-2; TRBD1 matches 12 bases. Germline V gives CDR1 SGHDT, CDR2 YYEEEE. The CDR3 extends over 14 amino acids. V gave up 4 bases and J gave up 7 bases; unmatched junction bases: 5. The CDR3 spells CASSRGQGAAGYTF. The CDR3 DNA reads TGTGCCAGCAGCAGGGGACAGGGGGCGGCTGGCTACACCTTC.

This clone came up once. The chain links TRBV10-3 to TRBJ2-2; 7 bases are a match to TRBD2. Germline V gene sequence: CDR1 ENHRY, CDR2 SYGVKD. The CDR3 sequence is 17 residues long. With V trimmed by 7 bases and J by 5 bases, 16 bases remained unmatched. CDR3 coding DNA: TGTGCCATCACTTCCCGGACCGAACTGGGAGGGACCGGGGAGCTGTTTTTT. It translates to CAITSRTELGGTGELFF.

The chain carries TRBV30 and TRBJ1-1; tentative D call: TRBD1 (5 bases). The V end was cut by 0 bases, the J end by 8 bases, with 16 bases between. This CDR3 spans 14 amino acids. The germline gives CDR1 GTSNPN, CDR2 SVGIG (reference sequence). CDR3 residues: CAWSVNRPGPEAFF. DNA for the CDR3: TGTGCCTGGAGTGTAAACAGGCCGGGCCCAGAAGCTTTCTTT.

The chain carries TRBV5-1 and TRBJ1-4; weak D call: TRBD1 (6 bases). Germline V gene data show CDR1 as SGHRS and CDR2 as YFSETQ. This CDR3 contains 15 residues. The V gene lost 4 bases and the J gene lost 8 bases, with 18 bases spanning the gap. Written as DNA, the CDR3 is TGCGCCAGCAGCCATAGAACAGGGTCGCTCGAAAAACTGTTTTTT. It yields the protein CASSHRTGSLEKLFF.